What follows describes a single T cell receptor beta chain. Its antigen is not identified. This CDR3 contains 15 residues. Trimming cost V 6 bases and J 3 bases, with 18 bases left between them. Germline CDR1 DFQATT, CDR2 SNEGSKA (reference sequence). Uncontrolled infection, other autoimmune disease, pregnancy or lactation led to exclusion. This entry is derived from a study of T cells in Graves' hyperthyroidism and ophthalmopathy. Study outcomes and limitations: Most thyroid clonotypes expanded above 0.001 appeared in blood too.

It was RNA transcripts that yielded the amplified TCR beta CDR3 regions. A set of HTBI primers served as the primers for a first-round RT-PCR of the TCR CDR3. TCRdb used MiXCR to reprocess the multiplex PCR reads, holding one entry per CDR3 protein. This sample yields about 380,000 distinct CDR3 sequences, of which roughly 13% are seen a single time; roughly 20% belongs to the top ten. The genes are TRBV20-1 and TRBJ2-4; D uncertain. The clonotype comes from a man aged 25 to 40 with Graves' hyperthyroidism that later progressed to Graves' ophthalmopathy. Source material: blood. The CDR3 here is CSAQNRVESKNIQYF. In nucleotides, the CDR3 is TGCAGTGCCCAAAATAGGGTTGAAAGCAAAAACATTCAGTACTTC.